The T cell receptor beta chain described here comes from a study of blood T cell repertoires in COVID-19. Study information: Sites in the United States, Italy and Spain provided acute and convalescent COVID-19 samples. In each case, the material was cDNA or gDNA derived from T cells, B-cell-depleted T cells, or PBMCs.

Germline V gene data show CDR1 as MDHEN and CDR2 as SYDVKM. J lost 4 bases, V lost 5 bases, and 7 bases had no gene match. This CDR3 contains 14 residues. Donors were grouped by their self-reported clinical history. Study processing details: Reference gene primer amplification gave estimated nucleated cell counts. The table came from immunoSEQ multiplex PCR; TCRdb's copy has only in-frame clones and leaves some out. V, J and clone size are those of that table, while D and trimming were read from the DNA. The table shows more than 150,000 clones, with 82% occurring only once. Material for sequencing was PBMCs or T cells enriched from blood (not recorded which). The chain carries TRBV28 and TRBJ2-5, with 7 bases aligning to TRBD1. The TCR comes from a man in his forties who had recovered from COVID-19. The CDR3 sequence: CASSQTGVSETQYF. CDR3 nucleotide sequence: TGTGCCAGCAGTCAAACAGGGGTGTCAGAGACCCAGTACTTC.